This T cell receptor beta chain came from a study of blood T cell repertoires in COVID-19 (dated by TCRdb to the early 2020s). Background on the whole study: Samples from collaborators originated in the United States, Italy and Spain and spanned both the acute and convalescent phases of COVID-19. The prospective study material was composed of cDNA or gDNA derived from T cells, B-cell-depleted T cells, or PBMCs. Deeply sampled blood TCRbeta repertoires from subjects exposed to, actively infected with, or recovered from COVID-19 were included in the dataset. The repertoires were released in a freely available public database meant as a resource for research on the immune response to SARS-CoV-2. Samples were obtained from the ongoing ImmuneRACE study (first 160 participants) and from 1,254 subjects provided by 6 global collaborators. The sample metadata nearly always contained a de-identified subject ID, COVID-19 status, age in years and sex. Where available, HLA class I and class II types were obtained from metadata supplied by the sample provider rather than from assay-based typing.

Each collaborating institution followed its own protocols to collect whole blood in K2EDTA tubes. For TCRbeta analysis, collaborators shipped samples in one of three forms: frozen whole blood, isolated PBMCs, or DNA extracted from either of those sample types. TCRbeta CDR3 regions were amplified from genomic DNA by means of the immunoSEQ Assay, a bias-controlled multiplex PCR. Processing in the source paper ran as follows. Within the assay, amplification of reference gene primers was used to estimate how many nucleated cells each sample contained. Sequence reads were collapsed and filtered to measure the absolute abundance of every unique TCRbeta CDR3 rearrangement. For each sample, productive Simpson clonality was calculated as the square root of Simpson's diversity index across productive rearrangements. Here the immuneACCESS table is served through TCRdb, limited to in-frame sequences with V and J called. Missing clones are a known gap in these copies; in checked studies unresolved V genes cover under half, and the rest lacks a known reason. Clone size and V and J calls were adopted from that table, with D and trimming inferred from the DNA. The sample table lists about 160,000 clones, about 86% of them with a count of one. The ten largest clones represent 3% to 4% of the sample.

Results the study describes overall, beyond this receptor: Clinical and demographic metadata were provided uncurated, with the amount varying by source and participant.

About this clone itself: This receptor's antigen is unknown. One base away there is no much larger clone; base qualities are not given.

V loses 6 bases at its end and J loses 3 bases; junction bases beyond the gene matches: 13. From its cysteine to its phenylalanine, the CDR3 spans 18 amino acids. Only the CDR3 portion is preserved as DNA: 54 bases, with reading frame beginning at the first base. CDR1 and CDR2 are drawn from the germline V gene (reference sequence): LNHDA, SQIVND. This receptor was obtained from a woman aged 70-85 years with acute or convalescent COVID-19. Recombination linked TRBV19 to TRBJ2-2; TRBD2 aligns with 10 central bases. The source material was peripheral blood. The CDR3 protein is CASRLAGIGVPDTGELFF. The nucleotide sequence reads as follows: TGTGCCAGTAGACTAGCGGGGATTGGGGTGCCGGACACCGGGGAGCTGTTTTTT.